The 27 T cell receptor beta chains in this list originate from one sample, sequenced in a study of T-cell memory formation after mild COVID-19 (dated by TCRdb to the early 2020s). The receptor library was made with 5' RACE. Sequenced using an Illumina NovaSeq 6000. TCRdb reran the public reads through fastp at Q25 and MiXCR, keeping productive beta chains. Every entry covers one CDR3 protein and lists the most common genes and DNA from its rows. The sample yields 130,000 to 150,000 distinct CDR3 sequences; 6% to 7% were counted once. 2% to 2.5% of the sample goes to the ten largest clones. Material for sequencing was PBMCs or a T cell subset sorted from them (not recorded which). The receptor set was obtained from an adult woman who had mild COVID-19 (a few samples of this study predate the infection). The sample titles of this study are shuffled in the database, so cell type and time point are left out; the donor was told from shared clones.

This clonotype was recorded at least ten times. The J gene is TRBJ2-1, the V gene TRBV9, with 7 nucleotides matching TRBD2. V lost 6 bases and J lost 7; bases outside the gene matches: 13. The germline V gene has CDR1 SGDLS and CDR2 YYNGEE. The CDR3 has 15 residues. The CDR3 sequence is CASTRVAGGLNEQFF. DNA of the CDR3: TGTGCCAGCACACGGGTAGCGGGTGGGTTAAATGAGCAGTTCTTC.

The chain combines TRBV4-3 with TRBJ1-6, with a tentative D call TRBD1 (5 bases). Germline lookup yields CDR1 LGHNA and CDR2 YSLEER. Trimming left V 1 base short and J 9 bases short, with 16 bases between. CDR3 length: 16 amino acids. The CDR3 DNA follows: TGCGCCAGCAGCCAAGTTGGGGGGGTGAAAAGTTCACCCCTCCACTTT. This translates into CASSQVGGVKSSPLHF.

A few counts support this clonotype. CDR3 sequence: CASSLVGTPQETQYF. CDR3 nucleotides: TGTGCCAGCAGTTTAGTCGGGACCCCCCAAGAGACCCAGTACTTC. The chain carries TRBV12-3 or TRBV12-4 and TRBJ2-5; the D call may be TRBD1 or TRBD2 (5 bases each). The CDR3 totals 15 residues. V was clipped by 1 base and J by 1 base, with 10 bases between them.

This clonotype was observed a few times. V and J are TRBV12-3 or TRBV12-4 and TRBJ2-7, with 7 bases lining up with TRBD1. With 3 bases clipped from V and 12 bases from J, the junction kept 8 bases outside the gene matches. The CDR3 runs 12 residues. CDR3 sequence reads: CASSFFDRVPYF. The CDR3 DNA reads TGTGCCAGCAGTTTTTTTGACAGGGTACCGTACTTC.

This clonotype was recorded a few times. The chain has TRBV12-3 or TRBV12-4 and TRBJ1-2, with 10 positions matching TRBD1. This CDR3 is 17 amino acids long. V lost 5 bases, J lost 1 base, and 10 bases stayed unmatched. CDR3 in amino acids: CASSHGTGAFNNYGYTF. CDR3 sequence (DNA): TGTGCCAGCAGTCACGGGACAGGGGCCTTCAATAACTATGGCTACACCTTC.

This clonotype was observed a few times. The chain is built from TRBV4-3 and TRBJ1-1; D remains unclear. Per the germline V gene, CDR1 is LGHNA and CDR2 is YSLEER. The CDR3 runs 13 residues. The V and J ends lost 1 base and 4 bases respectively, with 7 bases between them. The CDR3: CASSQVPFTEAFF. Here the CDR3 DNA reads TGCGCCAGCAGCCAAGTCCCCTTCACTGAAGCTTTCTTT.

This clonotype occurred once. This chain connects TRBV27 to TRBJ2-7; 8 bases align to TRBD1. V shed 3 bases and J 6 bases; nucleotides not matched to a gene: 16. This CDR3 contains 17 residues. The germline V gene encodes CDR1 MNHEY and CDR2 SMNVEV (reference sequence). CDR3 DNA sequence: TGTGCCAGCAGTTTTGAGGGGACAGGACACGGTGGAAGCGAGCAGTACTTC. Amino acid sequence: CASSFEGTGHGGSEQYF.

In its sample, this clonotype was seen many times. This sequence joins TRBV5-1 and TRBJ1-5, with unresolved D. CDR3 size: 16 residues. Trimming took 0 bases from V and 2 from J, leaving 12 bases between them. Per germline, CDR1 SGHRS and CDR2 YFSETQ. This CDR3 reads CASSLGAPRGNQPQHF. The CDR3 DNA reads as TGCGCCAGCAGCTTGGGGGCCCCAAGGGGCAATCAGCCCCAGCATTTT.

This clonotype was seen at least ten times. CDR3 amino acids: CASSMTSGGNNEQFF. In DNA, the CDR3 is TGTGCCAGCAGCATGACTAGCGGGGGGAACAATGAGCAGTTCTTC. The chain carries TRBV7-3 and TRBJ2-1, with 13 bases that match TRBD2. Trimming took 5 bases from V and 5 from J; bases not matched to a gene: 3. The CDR3 spans 15 residues. Germline V gives CDR1 SGHTA, CDR2 FQGTGA.

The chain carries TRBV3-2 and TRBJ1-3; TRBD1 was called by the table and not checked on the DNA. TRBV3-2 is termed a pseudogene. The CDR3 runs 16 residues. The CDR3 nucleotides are TGTGCCAGCAGCGTCCAACAGTGGGGTAGGATAGACACCATATATTTT. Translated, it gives CASSVQQWGRIDTIYF.

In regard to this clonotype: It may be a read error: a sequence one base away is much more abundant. In DNA form, the CDR3 reads TGCAGCGTTGAAGTAAGGCTAGGAGTCGAGACCCAGTACTTC. It translates to CSVEVRLGVETQYF. This chain connects TRBV29-1 to TRBJ2-5; D gene uncertain. This CDR3 region has 14 residues. CDR1 is SQVTM and CDR2 is ANQGSEA in the germline V gene. Trimming left V 1 base short and J 5 bases short, with 14 bases between.

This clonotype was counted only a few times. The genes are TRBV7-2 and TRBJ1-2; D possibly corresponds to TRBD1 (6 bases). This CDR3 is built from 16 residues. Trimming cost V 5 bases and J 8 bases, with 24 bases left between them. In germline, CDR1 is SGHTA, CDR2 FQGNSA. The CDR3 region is CASSLRVGGYVGGYTF. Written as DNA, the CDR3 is TGTGCCAGCAGCCTCCGGGTGGGGGGCTACGTAGGAGGCTACACCTTC.

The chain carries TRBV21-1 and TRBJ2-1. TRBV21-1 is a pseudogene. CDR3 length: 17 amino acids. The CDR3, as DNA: TGTGCCAGCAGCCCCAGCAGACTCCGCACGCCGAACAATGAGCAGTTCTTC. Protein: CASSPSRLRTPNNEQFF.

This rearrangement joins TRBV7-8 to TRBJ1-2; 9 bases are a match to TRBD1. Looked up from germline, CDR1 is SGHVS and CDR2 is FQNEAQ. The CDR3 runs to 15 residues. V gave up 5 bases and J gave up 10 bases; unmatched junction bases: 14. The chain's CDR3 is CASSPNTGGSSDYTF. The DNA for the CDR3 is TGTGCCAGCAGCCCCAATACAGGGGGCTCATCTGACTACACCTTC.

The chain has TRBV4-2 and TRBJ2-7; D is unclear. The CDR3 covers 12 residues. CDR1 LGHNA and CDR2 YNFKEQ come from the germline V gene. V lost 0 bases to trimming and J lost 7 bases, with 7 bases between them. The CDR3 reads CASSQDVGEQYF. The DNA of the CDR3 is TGTGCCAGCAGCCAAGATGTCGGTGAGCAGTACTTC.

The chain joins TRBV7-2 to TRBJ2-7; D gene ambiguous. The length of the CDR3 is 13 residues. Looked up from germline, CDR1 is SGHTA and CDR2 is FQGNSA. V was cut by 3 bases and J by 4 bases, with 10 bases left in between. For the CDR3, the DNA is TGTGCCAGCAGCTTCAACGTAGGTTACGAGCAGTACTTC. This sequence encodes CASSFNVGYEQYF.

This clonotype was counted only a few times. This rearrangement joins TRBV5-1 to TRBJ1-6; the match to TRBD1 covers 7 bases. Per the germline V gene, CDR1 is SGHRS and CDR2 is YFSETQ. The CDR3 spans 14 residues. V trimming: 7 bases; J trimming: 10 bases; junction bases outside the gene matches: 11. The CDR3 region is CASGTQGPGSPLHF. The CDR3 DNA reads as TGCGCCAGCGGAACACAGGGGCCGGGGTCACCCCTCCACTTT.

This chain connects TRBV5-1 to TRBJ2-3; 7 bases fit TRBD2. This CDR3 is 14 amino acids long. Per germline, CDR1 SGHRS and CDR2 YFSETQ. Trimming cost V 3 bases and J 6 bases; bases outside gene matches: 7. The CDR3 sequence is CASSSGLVADTQYF. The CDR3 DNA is TGCGCCAGCAGCTCTGGACTAGTTGCCGATACGCAGTATTTT.

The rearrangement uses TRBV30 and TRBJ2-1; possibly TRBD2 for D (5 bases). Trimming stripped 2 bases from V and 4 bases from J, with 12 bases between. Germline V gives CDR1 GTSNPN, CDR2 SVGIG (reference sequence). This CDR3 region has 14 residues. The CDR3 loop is CAWSTGYLYNEQFF. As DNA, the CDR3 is TGTGCCTGGAGTACGGGGTATCTTTACAATGAGCAGTTCTTC. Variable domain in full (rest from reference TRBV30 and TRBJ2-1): SQTIHQWPATLVQPVGSPLSLECTVEGTSNPNLYWYRQAAGRGLQLLFYSVGIGQISSEVPQNLSASRPQDRQFILSSKKLLLSDSGFYLCAWSTGYLYNEQFFGPGTRLTVL.

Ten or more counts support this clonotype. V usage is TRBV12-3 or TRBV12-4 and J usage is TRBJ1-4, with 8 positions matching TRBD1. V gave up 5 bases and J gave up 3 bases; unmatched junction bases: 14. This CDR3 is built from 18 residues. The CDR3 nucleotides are TGTGCCAGCAGTCAAAATCACAGGGGGTTATCGCCTAATGAAAAACTGTTTTTT. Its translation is CASSQNHRGLSPNEKLFF.

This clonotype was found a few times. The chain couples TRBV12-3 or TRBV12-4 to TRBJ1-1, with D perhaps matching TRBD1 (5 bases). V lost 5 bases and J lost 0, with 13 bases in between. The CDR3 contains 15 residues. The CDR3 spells CASSPARGMNTEAFF. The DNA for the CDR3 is TGTGCCAGCAGTCCCGCTAGGGGAATGAACACTGAAGCTTTCTTT.

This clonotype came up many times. CDR3 in DNA: TGTGCCAGCTCAGGACTAGCGGAGTTAGCCAAAAACATTCAGTACTTC. Its translation: CASSGLAELAKNIQYF. The V call is TRBV7-9, the J call TRBJ2-4; 10 bases line up with TRBD2. Germline loops: CDR1 SEHNR, CDR2 FQNEAQ (reference sequence). This CDR3 has 16 residues. With V trimmed by 8 bases and J by 0 bases, 7 bases remained unmatched.

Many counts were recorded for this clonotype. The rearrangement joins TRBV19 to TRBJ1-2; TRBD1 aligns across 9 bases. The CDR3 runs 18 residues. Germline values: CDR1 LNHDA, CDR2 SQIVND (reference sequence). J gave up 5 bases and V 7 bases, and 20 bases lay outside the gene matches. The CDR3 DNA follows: TGTGCCAGTACCTCAAAGGCCCTGGGACAGGGAGGTGAATATGGCTACACCTTC. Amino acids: CASTSKALGQGGEYGYTF.

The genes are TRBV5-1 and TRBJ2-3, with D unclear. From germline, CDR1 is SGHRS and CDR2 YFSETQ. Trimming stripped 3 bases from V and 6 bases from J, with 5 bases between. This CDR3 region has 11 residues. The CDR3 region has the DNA TGCGCCAGCAGCTCCGAGGATACGCAGTATTTT. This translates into CASSSEDTQYF.

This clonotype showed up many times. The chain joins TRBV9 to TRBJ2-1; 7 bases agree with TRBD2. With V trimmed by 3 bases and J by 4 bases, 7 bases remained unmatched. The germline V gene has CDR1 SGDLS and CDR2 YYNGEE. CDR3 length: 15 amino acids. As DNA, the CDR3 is TGTGCCAGCAGCGAACTAGCGACCCAGTACAATGAGCAGTTCTTC. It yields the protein CASSELATQYNEQFF.

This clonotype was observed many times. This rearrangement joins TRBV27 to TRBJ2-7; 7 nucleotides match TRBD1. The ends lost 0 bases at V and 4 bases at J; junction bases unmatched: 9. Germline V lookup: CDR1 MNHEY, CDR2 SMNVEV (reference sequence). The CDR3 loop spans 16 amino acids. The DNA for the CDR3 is TGTGCCAGCAGTTTATCCACCGGACAGGCTGGATACGAGCAGTACTTC. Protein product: CASSLSTGQAGYEQYF.

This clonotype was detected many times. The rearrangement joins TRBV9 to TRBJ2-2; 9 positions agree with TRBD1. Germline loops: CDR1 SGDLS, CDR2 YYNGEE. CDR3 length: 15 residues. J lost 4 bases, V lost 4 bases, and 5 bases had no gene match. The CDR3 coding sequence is TGTGCCAGCAGCCTACAGGGGGCGAGCACCGGGGAGCTGTTTTTT. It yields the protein CASSLQGASTGELFF.